The 14 T cell receptor beta chains below all came from one sample that was sequenced in a study of cytomegalovirus exposure and HLA in healthy donors. Researchers ran the PCR with 60 Vbeta and 13 Jbeta primers. Generated by immunoSEQ multiplex PCR, the TCRdb table keeps only in-frame clones and is missing some. Of some 140,000 clones detected, approximately 78% appear once; the ten largest clones hold less than 10%. The specimen sequenced was PBMCs. The receptors here all came from a woman aged 50 to 65 in good health and CMV-seropositive.

Here the CDR3 DNA reads TGTGCCAGCAGCTTAGATCAGGGTCTCTCCGGGGAAAAACTGTTTTTT. Translating it yields CASSLDQGLSGEKLFF. The J gene is TRBJ1-4, the V gene TRBV7-8, with a weak D call TRBD1 (5 bases). The germline V and J ends were trimmed by 1 base and 8 bases, with 17 bases remaining between them. This CDR3 has 16 amino acids. CDR1 is SGHVS and CDR2 is FQNEAQ in the germline V gene.

The V and J genes are TRBV14 and TRBJ2-3, with TRBD2 matching 13 bases. Germline lookup yields CDR1 SGHDN and CDR2 FVKESK. The CDR3 spans 15 residues. The V gene end was trimmed by 4 bases and the J gene end by 8 bases; junction bases not matched to a gene: 6. CDR3 amino acids: CASSRGLAGVSTQYF. In DNA form, the CDR3 reads TGTGCCAGCAGCCGCGGACTAGCGGGAGTCTCTACGCAGTATTTT. Using reference TRBV14 and TRBJ2-3 for the parts outside the CDR3, the full variable domain is EAGVTQFPSHSVIEKGQTVTLRCDPISGHDNLYWYRRVMGKEIKFLLHFVKESKQDESGMPNNRFLAERTGGTYSTLKVQPAELEDSGVYFCASSRGLAGVSTQYFGPGTRLTVL.

The V and J genes are TRBV9 and TRBJ1-1; tentatively, D is TRBD1 (5 bases). Trimming removed 0 bases at V and 2 bases at J, with 14 bases between. The germline gives CDR1 SGDLS, CDR2 YYNGEE. The CDR3 covers 16 residues. The CDR3 nucleotides are TGTGCCAGCAGCGTAGGAATGGGGGGAGCAAACACTGAAGCTTTCTTT. This codes for CASSVGMGGANTEAFF.

The gene calls are TRBV29-1 and TRBJ1-1; D is undetermined. Per germline, CDR1 SQVTM and CDR2 ANQGSEA. V dropped 4 bases and J dropped 1 base, with 7 bases sitting between them. The CDR3 totals 12 residues. The CDR3 coding sequence is TGCAGCGTTGTGAGACAGAACACTGAAGCTTTCTTT. This codes for CSVVRQNTEAFF.

The chain combines TRBV7-9 with TRBJ1-1; D ambiguous. The germline V and J ends were trimmed by 5 bases and 5 bases, with 30 bases remaining between them. CDR1 is SEHNR and CDR2 is FQNEAQ in the germline V gene (reference sequence). The CDR3 is 19 residues long. CDR3 amino acids: CASSPRRKRTSLVGTEAFF. The CDR3 DNA reads as TGTGCCAGCAGCCCAAGGCGGAAGAGAACGTCCCTAGTGGGTACTGAAGCTTTCTTT.

The V call is TRBV28, the J call TRBJ1-1; TRBD1 aligns across 7 bases. Losses at the gene ends were 3 bases for V and 7 bases for J; bases not matched to a gene: 5. Germline V gene data show CDR1 as MDHEN and CDR2 as SYDVKM. The CDR3 is made up of 13 amino acids. CDR3 coding DNA: TGTGCCAGCAGTTTTGGGGACAGACATGAAGCTTTCTTT. This sequence encodes CASSFGDRHEAFF.

The rearrangement joins TRBV7-8 to TRBJ2-1; 7 nucleotides agree with TRBD2. J gave up 0 bases and V 3 bases, and 17 bases lay outside the gene matches. The CDR3 has 20 amino acids. Looked up from germline, CDR1 is SGHVS and CDR2 is FQNEAQ. In nucleotides, the CDR3 is TGTGCCAGCAGCTTGGGCTATCACAGCGGGGAGAGTGGCTCCTACAATGAGCAGTTCTTC. Its translation: CASSLGYHSGESGSYNEQFF.

The V call is TRBV19, the J call TRBJ2-3; 8 positions agree with TRBD2. The CDR3 extends over 15 amino acids. Germline values: CDR1 LNHDA, CDR2 SQIVND (reference sequence). V was pared by 0 bases and J by 5 bases, with 4 bases of the junction left unmatched. In DNA, the CDR3 is TGTGCCAGTAGTATAGATTTCCTAGCGGGAGATACGCAGTATTTT. Translated: CASSIDFLAGDTQYF.

The V gene is TRBV7-9, the J gene TRBJ2-7; D is perhaps TRBD1 (6 bases). The CDR3 has 12 amino acids. Deletions cut 5 bases from V and 4 bases from J, with 9 bases between. CDR1 is SEHNR, CDR2 FQNEAQ, per germline (reference sequence). The CDR3, as DNA: TGTGCCAGCAGCCGAACAGGGTACGAGCAGTACTTC. Its translation is CASSRTGYEQYF.

CDR3 protein: CASSPDSSSYEQYF. The CDR3 region has the DNA TGCGCCAGCAGCCCGGACTCGAGCTCCTACGAGCAGTACTTC. The genes are TRBV5-1 and TRBJ2-7; D is possibly TRBD2 (5 bases). The CDR3 has 14 residues. Germline V gene lookup returns CDR1 SGHRS and CDR2 YFSETQ. Trimming shortened V by 4 bases and J by 0 bases, and 11 bases separated the two germline ends.

This clone was counted only a few times. The chain has TRBV5-1 and TRBJ2-7; 10 bases map to TRBD2. This CDR3 spans 15 amino acids. Germline CDR1 and CDR2: SGHRS and YFSETQ. V lost 3 bases and J lost 7; bases outside the gene matches: 10. The CDR3 loop is CASSSRLAGDQEQYF. In nucleotides, the CDR3 is TGCGCCAGCAGCTCTCGTCTAGCGGGAGACCAGGAGCAGTACTTC.

The chain links TRBV9 to TRBJ1-3; D perhaps matches TRBD1 (5 bases). This CDR3 region has 14 residues. CDR1 is SGDLS, CDR2 YYNGEE, per germline. The germline V and J ends were trimmed by 1 base and 3 bases, with 8 bases remaining between them. CDR3 sequence (DNA): TGTGCCAGCAGCGTAATAGGGGATGGAAACACCATATATTTT. Translated, it gives CASSVIGDGNTIYF.

This chain uses TRBV14 with TRBJ2-3; D gene unclear. The CDR3 is 17 residues long. V shed 1 base and J shed 1 base, with 15 bases lying between them. Germline assignment: CDR1 SGHDN and CDR2 FVKESK. The CDR3 here is CASSQGLVVYGTDTQYF. For the CDR3, the DNA is TGTGCCAGCAGCCAAGGTCTGGTAGTTTATGGCACAGATACGCAGTATTTT.

The CDR3 here is CASSLPTGNTYEQYF. The CDR3, as DNA: TGTGCCAGCAGTTTACCGACAGGCAATACCTACGAGCAGTACTTC. The J gene is TRBJ2-7, the V gene TRBV28, with D tentatively TRBD1 (6 bases). Per germline, CDR1 MDHEN and CDR2 SYDVKM. The CDR3 length is 15 residues. V lost 2 bases and J 2 bases, leaving 13 bases between the germline ends. Together with reference TRBV28 and TRBJ2-7, the CDR3 gives the full variable domain: DVKVTQSSRYLVKRTGEKVFLECVQDMDHENMFWYRQDPGLGLRLIYFSYDVKMKEKGDIPEGYSVSREKKERFSLILESASTNQTSMYLCASSLPTGNTYEQYFGPGTRLTVT.